The TCR beta chain under discussion was sequenced for a study of cytomegalovirus exposure and HLA in healthy donors. Unrecorded immune exposures were likely, despite nominal health at sampling. The CDR3 length is 15 residues. The ends were cut back, 6 bases at V and 0 bases at J, with 9 bases in the middle. CDR1 MNHNS and CDR2 SASEGT come from the germline V gene. The PCR ran on 60 Vbeta and 13 Jbeta primers. Clones were sequenced by immunoSEQ multiplex PCR, and TCRdb holds only the in-frame ones, with some missing. The sample has over 120,000 clones, and its top ten clones hold approximately 0.88%. The receptor's source is a male donor in good health and CMV-seronegative. This chain uses TRBV6-1 with TRBJ2-6; tentative D call: TRBD1 (5 bases). The sequenced material came from PBMCs. The CDR3 region is CASSTQVSGANVLTF. The CDR3 bases are TGTGCCAGCAGCACACAGGTCTCTGGGGCCAACGTCCTGACTTTC.